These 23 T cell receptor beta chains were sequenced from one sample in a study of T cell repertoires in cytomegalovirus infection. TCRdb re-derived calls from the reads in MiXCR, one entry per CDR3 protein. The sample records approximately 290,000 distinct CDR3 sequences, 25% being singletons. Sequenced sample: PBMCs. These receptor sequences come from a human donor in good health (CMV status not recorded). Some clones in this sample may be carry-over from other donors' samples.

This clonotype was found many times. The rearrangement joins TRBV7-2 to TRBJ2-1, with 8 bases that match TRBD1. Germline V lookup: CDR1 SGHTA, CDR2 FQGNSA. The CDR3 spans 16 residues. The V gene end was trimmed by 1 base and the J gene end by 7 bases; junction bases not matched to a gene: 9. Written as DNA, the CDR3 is TGTGCCAGCAGCTTAGGGAGGCGACAGGGGCTTAATGAGCAGTTCTTC. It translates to CASSLGRRQGLNEQFF.

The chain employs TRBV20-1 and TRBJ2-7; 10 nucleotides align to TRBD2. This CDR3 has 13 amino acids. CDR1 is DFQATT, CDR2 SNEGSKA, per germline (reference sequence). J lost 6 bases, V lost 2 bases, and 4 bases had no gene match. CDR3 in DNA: TGCAGTGCTAGACCCGGGACTAGCGTCGAGCAGTACTTC. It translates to CSARPGTSVEQYF.

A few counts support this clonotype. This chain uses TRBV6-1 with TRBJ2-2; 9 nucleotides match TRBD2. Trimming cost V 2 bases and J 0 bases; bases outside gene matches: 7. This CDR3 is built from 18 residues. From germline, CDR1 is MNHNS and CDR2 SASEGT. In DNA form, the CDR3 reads TGTGCCAGCAGTGAATTCCTAGCGGGATCTGCGAACACCGGGGAGCTGTTTTTT. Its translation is CASSEFLAGSANTGELFF.

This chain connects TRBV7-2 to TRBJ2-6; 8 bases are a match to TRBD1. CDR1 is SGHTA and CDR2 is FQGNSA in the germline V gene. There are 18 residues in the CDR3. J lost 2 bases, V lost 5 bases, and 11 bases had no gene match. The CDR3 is CASSRPMAGGAGANVLTF. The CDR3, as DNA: TGTGCCAGCAGCAGACCGATGGCAGGGGGCGCTGGGGCCAACGTCCTGACTTTC.

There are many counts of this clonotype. Written as DNA, the CDR3 is TGTGCCAGCAGCGCATATGGTACAGGGATCTCTGGGGCCAACGTCCTGACTTTC. As protein: CASSAYGTGISGANVLTF. The chain has TRBV7-8 and TRBJ2-6, with TRBD1 as a possible D gene (6 bases). V was shortened by 5 bases and J by 0 bases, with 17 bases between the two germline ends. The V gene's germline CDR1 is SGHVS and CDR2 FQNEAQ. The CDR3 has 18 residues.

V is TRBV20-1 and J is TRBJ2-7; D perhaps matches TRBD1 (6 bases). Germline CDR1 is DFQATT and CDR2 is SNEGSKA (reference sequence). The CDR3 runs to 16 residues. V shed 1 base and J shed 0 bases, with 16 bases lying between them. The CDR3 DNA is TGCAGTGCTAGAGTTGGGACATTTATAAGCTCCTACGAGCAGTACTTC. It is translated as CSARVGTFISSYEQYF.

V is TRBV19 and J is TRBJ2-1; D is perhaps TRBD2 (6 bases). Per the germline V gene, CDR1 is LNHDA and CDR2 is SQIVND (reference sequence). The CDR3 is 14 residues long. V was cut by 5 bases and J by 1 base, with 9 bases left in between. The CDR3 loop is CASSGGWSYNEQFF. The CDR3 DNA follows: TGTGCCAGTAGTGGAGGGTGGTCCTACAATGAGCAGTTCTTC.

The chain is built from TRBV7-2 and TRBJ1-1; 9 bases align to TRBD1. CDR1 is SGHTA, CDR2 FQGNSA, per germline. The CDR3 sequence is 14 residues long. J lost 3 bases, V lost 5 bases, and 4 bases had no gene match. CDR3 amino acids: CASSPRQGDTEAFF. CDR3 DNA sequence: TGTGCCAGCAGCCCACGACAGGGGGACACTGAAGCTTTCTTT.

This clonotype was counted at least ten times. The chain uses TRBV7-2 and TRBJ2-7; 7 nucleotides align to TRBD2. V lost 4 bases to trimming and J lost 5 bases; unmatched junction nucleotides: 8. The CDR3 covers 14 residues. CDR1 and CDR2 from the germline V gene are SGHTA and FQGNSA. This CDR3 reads CASSSRRELDEQYF. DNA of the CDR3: TGTGCCAGCAGCTCCCGGCGGGAGCTAGACGAGCAGTACTTC.

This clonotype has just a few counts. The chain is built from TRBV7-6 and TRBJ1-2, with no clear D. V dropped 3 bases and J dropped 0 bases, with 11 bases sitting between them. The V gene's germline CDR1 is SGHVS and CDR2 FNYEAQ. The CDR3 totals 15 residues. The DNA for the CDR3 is TGTGCCAGCAGCTTTGAGCAGGCGTCTAACTATGGCTACACCTTC. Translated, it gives CASSFEQASNYGYTF.

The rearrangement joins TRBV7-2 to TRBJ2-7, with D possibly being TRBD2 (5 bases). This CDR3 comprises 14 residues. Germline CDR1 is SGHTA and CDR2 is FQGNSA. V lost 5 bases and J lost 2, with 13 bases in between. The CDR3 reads CASSPAVSTYEQYV. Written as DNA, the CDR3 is TGTGCCAGCAGCCCAGCGGTATCTACCTACGAGCAGTACGTC.

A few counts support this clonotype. This CDR3 is CRMTGQRGTEAFF. The CDR3 DNA is TGCAGAATGACAGGTCAACGGGGCACTGAAGCTTTCTTT. The chain links TRBV20-1 to TRBJ1-1; D may be TRBD1 (6 bases). The CDR3 is 13 residues long. CDR1 is DFQATT and CDR2 is SNEGSKA in the germline V gene (reference sequence).

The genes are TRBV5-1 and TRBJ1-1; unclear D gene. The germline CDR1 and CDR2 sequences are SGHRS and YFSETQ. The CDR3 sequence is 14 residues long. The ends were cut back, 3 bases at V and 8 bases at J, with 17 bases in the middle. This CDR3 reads CASSSLDIVTEAFF. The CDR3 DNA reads TGCGCCAGCAGCTCATTAGACATCGTAACCGAAGCTTTCTTT. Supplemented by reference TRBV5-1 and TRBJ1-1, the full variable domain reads KAGVTQTPRYLIKTRGQQVTLSCSPISGHRSVSWYQQTPGQGLQFLFEYFSETQRNKGNFPGRFSGRQFSNSRSEMNVSTLELGDSALYLCASSSLDIVTEAFFGQGTRLTVV.

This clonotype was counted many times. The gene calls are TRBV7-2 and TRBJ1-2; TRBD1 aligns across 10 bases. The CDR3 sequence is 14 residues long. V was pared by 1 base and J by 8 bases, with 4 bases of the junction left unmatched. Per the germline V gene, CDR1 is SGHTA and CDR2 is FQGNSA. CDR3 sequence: CASSLEDRGVGYTF. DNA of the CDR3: TGTGCCAGCAGCTTAGAGGACAGGGGGGTCGGCTACACCTTC.

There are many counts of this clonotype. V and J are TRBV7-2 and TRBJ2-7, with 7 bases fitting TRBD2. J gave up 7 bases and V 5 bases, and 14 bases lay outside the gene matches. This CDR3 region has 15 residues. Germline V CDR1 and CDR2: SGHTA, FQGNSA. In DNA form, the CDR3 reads TGTGCCAGCAGCCCCGCGGGGACTACCCTTCAGGAGCAGTACTTC. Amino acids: CASSPAGTTLQEQYF.

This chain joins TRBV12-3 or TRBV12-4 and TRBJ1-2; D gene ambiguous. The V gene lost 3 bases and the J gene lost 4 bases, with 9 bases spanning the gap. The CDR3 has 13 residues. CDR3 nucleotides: TGTGCCAGCAGTTTGACCCCGATCTATGGCTACACCTTC. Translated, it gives CASSLTPIYGYTF.

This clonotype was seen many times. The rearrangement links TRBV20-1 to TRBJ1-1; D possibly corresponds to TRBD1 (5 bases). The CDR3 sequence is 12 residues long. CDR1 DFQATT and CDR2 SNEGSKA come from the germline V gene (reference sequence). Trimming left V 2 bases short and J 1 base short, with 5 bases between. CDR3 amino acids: CSARQGNTEAFF. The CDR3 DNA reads TGCAGTGCTAGACAGGGGAACACTGAAGCTTTCTTT.

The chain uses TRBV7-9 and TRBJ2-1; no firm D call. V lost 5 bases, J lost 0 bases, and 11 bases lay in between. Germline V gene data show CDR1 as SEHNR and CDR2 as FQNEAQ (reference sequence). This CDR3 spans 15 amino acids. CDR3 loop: CASSIGRSSYNEQFF. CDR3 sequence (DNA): TGTGCCAGCAGCATTGGACGGAGCTCCTACAATGAGCAGTTCTTC.

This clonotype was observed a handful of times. The chain's CDR3 is CSVETGTGNYGYTF. In DNA form, the CDR3 reads TGCAGCGTTGAGACCGGGACAGGGAACTATGGCTACACCTTC. V usage is TRBV29-1 and J usage is TRBJ1-2; TRBD1 matches 9 bases. The CDR3 covers 14 residues. The germline V gene encodes CDR1 SQVTM and CDR2 ANQGSEA. Losses at the gene ends were 3 bases for V and 2 bases for J; bases not matched to a gene: 4.

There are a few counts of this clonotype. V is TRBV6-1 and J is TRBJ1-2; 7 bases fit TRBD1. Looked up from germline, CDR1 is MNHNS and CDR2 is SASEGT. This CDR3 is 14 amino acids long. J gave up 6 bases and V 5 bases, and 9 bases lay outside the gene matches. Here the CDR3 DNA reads TGTGCCAGCAGTTCTCACACTACAGGGGATGGCTACACCTTC. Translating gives CASSSHTTGDGYTF.

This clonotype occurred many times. This chain's CDR3 is CASSWTRSTDTQYF. The CDR3, as DNA: TGTGCCAGCAGTTGGACACGAAGCACAGATACGCAGTATTTT. The rearrangement links TRBV6-5 to TRBJ2-3; D is possibly TRBD1 (5 bases). Looked up from germline, CDR1 is MNHEY and CDR2 is SVGAGI. Deletions cut 4 bases from V and 0 bases from J, with 8 bases between. There are 14 residues in the CDR3.

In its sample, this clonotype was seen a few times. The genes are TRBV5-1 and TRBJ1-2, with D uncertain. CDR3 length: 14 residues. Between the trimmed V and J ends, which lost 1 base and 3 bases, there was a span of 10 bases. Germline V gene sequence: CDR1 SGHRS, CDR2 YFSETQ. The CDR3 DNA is TGCGCCAGCAGCTTGTCTGTGCTGGACTATGGCTACACCTTC. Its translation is CASSLSVLDYGYTF.

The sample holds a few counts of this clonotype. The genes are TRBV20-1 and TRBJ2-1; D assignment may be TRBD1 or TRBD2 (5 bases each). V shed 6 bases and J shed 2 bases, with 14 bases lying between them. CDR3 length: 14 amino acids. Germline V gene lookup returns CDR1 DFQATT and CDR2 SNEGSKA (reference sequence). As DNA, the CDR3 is TGCAGTGCAAGGGGCTTGGGGGCCTACAATGAGCAGTTCTTC. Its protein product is CSARGLGAYNEQFF.